The T cell receptor beta chain under discussion was sequenced for a study of blood T cell repertoires in COVID-19 (dated by TCRdb to about 2020). Broadly, across the study: The collaborator samples originated in the United States, Italy and Spain and spanned the acute and convalescent phases of COVID-19. Samples came from the ongoing ImmuneRACE study (first 160 participants) plus 1,254 subjects from 6 global collaborators. The material from the prospective study consisted of cDNA or gDNA derived from T cells, B-cell-depleted T cells, or PBMCs. Where HLA class I and class II types were available, the types were taken from metadata supplied by the sample provider, not from assay-based typing. Nearly every sample came with metadata listing a de-identified subject ID, COVID-19 status, age in years and sex. The repertoires were made available in a free public database intended to serve as a resource for research on the immune response to SARS-CoV-2. The dataset comprised deeply sampled blood TCRbeta repertoires from subjects exposed to, actively infected with, or recovered from COVID-19.

A word on this clone: Which antigen it targets is not known. Base qualities are not at hand, and no much larger clone is one base apart.

V is pared back by 7 bases and J by 4 bases, with 8 bases lying between the germline termini. The CDR3 covers 13 residues, taking in both the cysteine and the phenylalanine. The only DNA kept is the CDR3, 39 bases in frame from the first base. CDR1 MNHEY and CDR2 SVGAGI are derived from the germline V gene. TCRbeta CDR3 regions were amplified from genomic DNA by means of the immunoSEQ Assay, a bias-controlled multiplex PCR. Regarding the original processing steps: The number of nucleated cells in each sample was estimated from the amplification of reference gene primers within the assay. To quantify the absolute abundance of each unique TCRbeta CDR3 rearrangement, sequence reads were collapsed and filtered. For each sample, productive Simpson clonality was calculated by taking the square root of Simpson's diversity index across productive rearrangements. Entries here come from immuneACCESS through TCRdb and include only in-frame sequences with V and J called. Some clones fail to appear in such tables; in the studies checked, an unresolved V gene covers under half of the shortfall, and the cause of the remainder is unknown. The V and J calls and clone size were taken over from that table, and D and trimming were inferred from the DNA. Within this sample are more than 45,000 clones, with around 86% of them counted one time only. The ten largest clones add up to roughly 2.7% of the sample.

The paper's findings and limits, for the study overall: Clinical and demographic metadata were provided uncurated, with the amount varying by source and participant.

Whole blood was collected in K2EDTA tubes by collaborating institutions according to the institutions' own protocols. For TCRbeta analysis, collaborator samples were shipped as frozen whole blood, as isolated PBMCs, or as DNA extracted from either sample type. Here the chain combines TRBV6-5 and TRBJ1-6; TRBD1 is a possible D gene, resting on 6 matching bases. The sequenced sample consisted of peripheral blood. This sequence originates from a man aged 80 or over with acute or convalescent COVID-19. Here the CDR3 is given as CASMTGYNSPLHF. In nucleotide form, the sequence is TGTGCCAGCATGACAGGTTATAATTCACCCCTCCACTTT.